This entry concerns a single T cell receptor (beta chain). Generated by immunoSEQ multiplex PCR, the TCRdb table keeps only in-frame clones and is missing some. The sample has about 60,000 clones; 88% are singletons. The source of the sample is a study of control samples from healthy donors and cancer patients. Unmatched junction bases numbered 13, after V lost 7 bases and J lost 4 bases. Per germline, CDR1 SQVTM and CDR2 ANQGSEA. This CDR3 has 14 amino acids. Sequenced: blood. The receptor was isolated from a man aged 45-60 years in good health. This chain links TRBV29-1 with TRBJ2-7, with 7 bases fitting TRBD2. CDR3 amino acids: CSAILGGGGYEQYF. The CDR3 DNA sequence: TGCAGCGCGATACTAGGTGGCGGGGGATACGAGCAGTACTTC.